The 22 T cell receptor beta chains below all came from one sample that was sequenced in a study of cytomegalovirus exposure and HLA in healthy donors. The study ran its PCR with 60 Vbeta and 13 Jbeta primers. Here immunoSEQ multiplex PCR was the method, and the copy in TCRdb shows in-frame clones only, minus some. The sample lists about 150,000 clones, around 80% occurring once. The sequenced sample consisted of PBMCs. Receptor source: a man aged 45 to 65 in good health and CMV-seropositive.

The chain has TRBV29-1 and TRBJ2-1, with 10 bases matching TRBD2. The V segment lost 7 bases and the J segment 9 bases; nucleotides outside the gene matches: 6. The V gene's germline CDR1 is SQVTM and CDR2 ANQGSEA. CDR3 length equals 12 residues. The CDR3 DNA reads TGCAGCGCCGCGGTAGCGGGAGGTGAGCAGTTCTTC. Its translation: CSAAVAGGEQFF.

The V call is TRBV4-1, the J call TRBJ2-2; TRBD2 aligns across 7 bases. The length of the CDR3 is 16 residues. Germline values: CDR1 MGHRA, CDR2 YSYEKL. V trimming: 4 bases; J trimming: 5 bases; junction bases outside the gene matches: 10. DNA of the CDR3: TGCGCCAGCAGCCCTCCCGATCGGCGGGGGACCGGGGAGCTGTTTTTT. This sequence encodes CASSPPDRRGTGELFF.

The gene calls are TRBV5-4 and TRBJ2-5; a weak D match, TRBD1 (5 bases). CDR1 SGHNT and CDR2 YYREEE come from the germline V gene (reference sequence). The CDR3 extends over 14 amino acids. The V gene lost 0 bases and the J gene lost 2 bases, with 8 bases spanning the gap. The CDR3 spells CASSLGQKQETQYF. The CDR3 bases are TGTGCCAGCAGCTTGGGACAGAAACAAGAGACCCAGTACTTC.

The chain carries TRBV4-2 and TRBJ2-1, with 9 bases lining up with TRBD1. CDR1 is LGHNA and CDR2 is YNFKEQ in the germline V gene. V was pared by 3 bases and J by 0 bases, with 3 bases of the junction left unmatched. The CDR3 loop spans 16 amino acids. The CDR3 here is CASSQGQGSSYNEQFF. CDR3 sequence (DNA): TGTGCCAGCAGCCAGGGACAGGGTAGCTCCTACAATGAGCAGTTCTTC.

Here the CDR3 reads CASSESGSSYNEQFF. The CDR3 DNA follows: TGCGCCAGCAGTGAATCGGGGAGCTCCTACAATGAGCAGTTCTTC. The chain has TRBV10-1 and TRBJ2-1; a weak D match, TRBD2 (5 bases). Trimming removed 3 bases at V and 0 bases at J, with 9 bases between. This CDR3 region has 15 residues. Germline V lookup: CDR1 WNHNN, CDR2 SYGVQD (reference sequence).

The chain couples TRBV19 to TRBJ2-3; 8 bases line up with TRBD1. With V trimmed by 2 bases and J by 0 bases, 4 bases remained unmatched. The CDR3 is 16 amino acids. Germline V gene lookup returns CDR1 LNHDA and CDR2 SQIVND (reference sequence). The CDR3 loop reads CASSIFTGGSTDTQYF. The CDR3 DNA is TGTGCCAGTAGTATATTTACAGGGGGGAGCACAGATACGCAGTATTTT.

This clone was observed a few times. The V and J genes are TRBV7-3 and TRBJ1-2; possible D gene TRBD1, 5 bases. Trimming stripped 4 bases from V and 8 bases from J, with 14 bases between. Germline CDR1 is SGHTA and CDR2 is FQGTGA. The CDR3 sequence is 13 residues long. In DNA form, the CDR3 reads TGTGCCAGCAGCTGGGGGGGGGTATTAGGCTACACCTTC. Residues: CASSWGGVLGYTF.

For this clone: At one end, the junction sequence differs from germline, possibly due to a read error. The chain uses TRBV5-1 and TRBJ1-2, with 11 nucleotides matching TRBD1. The CDR3 runs to 15 residues. In germline, CDR1 is SGHRS, CDR2 YFSETQ. CDR3 sequence (DNA): TGTGCCAGCAGCCGCGGACAGGGGGCGGACTATGGCTACACCTTC. Translating gives CASSRGQGADYGYTF. The full variable domain, completed using reference TRBV5-1 and TRBJ1-2, is KAGVTQTPRYLIKTRGQQVTLSCSPISGHRSVSWYQQTPGQGLQFLFEYFSETQRNKGNFPGRFSGRQFSNSRSEMNVSTLELGDSALYLCASSRGQGADYGYTFGSGTRLTVV.

The gene calls are TRBV5-6 and TRBJ2-2; 10 bases map to TRBD1. CDR3 length: 14 amino acids. J lost 3 bases, V lost 8 bases, and 4 bases had no gene match. Per germline, CDR1 SGHDT and CDR2 YYEEEE. The CDR3, as DNA: TGTGCCAGTGGGACAGGGGTTGACACCGGGGAGCTGTTTTTT. Translated, it gives CASGTGVDTGELFF.

The CDR3 DNA reads TGTGCCAGCAGCTTAGCAGGGACTAACAATGAGCAGTTCTTC. Translated, it gives CASSLAGTNNEQFF. The chain is built from TRBV7-9 and TRBJ2-1, with TRBD2 identical over 7 bases. Germline V gene sequence: CDR1 SEHNR, CDR2 FQNEAQ (reference sequence). This CDR3 spans 14 amino acids. Losses at the gene ends were 0 bases for V and 5 bases for J; bases not matched to a gene: 1. Drawing the rest from reference TRBV7-9 and TRBJ2-1, the complete variable domain is DTGVSQNPRHKITKRGQNVTFRCDPISEHNRLYWYRQTLGQGPEFLTYFQNEAQLEKSRLLSDRFSAERPKGSFSTLEIQRTEQGDSAMYLCASSLAGTNNEQFFGPGTRLTVL.

This chain links TRBV18 with TRBJ1-1, with D possibly TRBD1 on 6 matching bases. The CDR3 extends over 15 amino acids. Germline V CDR1 and CDR2: KGHSH, LQKENI. V was clipped by 1 base and J by 1 base, with 10 bases between them. The CDR3 DNA follows: TGTGCCAGCTCACCACAAAACAGGGAGAACACTGAAGCTTTCTTT. It translates to CASSPQNRENTEAFF.

The chain has TRBV7-8 and TRBJ2-2; 10 bases are a match to TRBD1. The CDR3 is 17 amino acids. With 5 bases clipped from V and 5 bases from J, the junction kept 11 bases outside the gene matches. Germline V CDR1 and CDR2: SGHVS, FQNEAQ. This chain's CDR3 is CASSNSAGTGVTGELFF. As DNA, the CDR3 is TGTGCCAGCAGCAATAGCGCCGGGACAGGGGTGACCGGGGAGCTGTTTTTT.

The genes are TRBV5-1 and TRBJ2-7, with D perhaps TRBD2 (5 bases). The CDR3 loop spans 16 amino acids. From germline, CDR1 is SGHRS and CDR2 YFSETQ. Trimming left V 2 bases short and J 2 bases short, with 17 bases between. The CDR3 reads CASSLNTRRVTYEQYV. The CDR3 DNA reads TGCGCCAGCAGCTTAAACACCCGGCGGGTCACCTACGAGCAGTACGTC.

The rearrangement uses TRBV2 and TRBJ1-2, with D possibly matching TRBD1 (6 bases). Trimming removed 4 bases at V and 2 bases at J, with 8 bases between. Germline values: CDR1 SNHLY, CDR2 FYNNEI. This CDR3 region has 13 residues. The CDR3 coding sequence is TGTGCCAGCAGTGTCGACAGGAACTATGGCTACACCTTC. This codes for CASSVDRNYGYTF.

The V gene is TRBV28, the J gene TRBJ1-1, with D uncertain. V gave up 6 bases and J gave up 2 bases, with 4 bases separating them. The CDR3 has 11 amino acids. CDR1 and CDR2 (germline): MDHEN, SYDVKM. In DNA, the CDR3 is TGTGCCAGCAGGACTAACACTGAAGCTTTCTTT. Its translation: CASRTNTEAFF.

The chain employs TRBV6-1 and TRBJ1-2; possibly TRBD1 for D (5 bases). This CDR3 spans 15 amino acids. V lost 2 bases, J lost 8 bases, and 18 bases lay in between. Per the germline V gene, CDR1 is MNHNS and CDR2 is SASEGT. The DNA of the CDR3 is TGTGCCAGCAGTGAACCGGGGGGTCCCGGGAGGGGCTACACCTTC. The encoded protein is CASSEPGGPGRGYTF.

The gene calls are TRBV27 and TRBJ2-7; perhaps TRBD2 as D (5 bases). This CDR3 comprises 15 residues. Germline loops: CDR1 MNHEY, CDR2 SMNVEV (reference sequence). V lost 6 bases and J lost 3, with 18 bases in between. The CDR3 reads CASSREYGNNYEQYF. DNA of the CDR3: TGTGCCAGCAGCAGAGAATACGGGAACAACTACGAGCAGTACTTC.

Worth noting for this clone: Other DNA variants within this sample encode the same CDR3. The rearrangement uses TRBV7-9 and TRBJ2-5; maybe TRBD2 (6 bases). The CDR3 is 15 residues long. Looked up from germline, CDR1 is SEHNR and CDR2 is FQNEAQ (reference sequence). With 1 base removed from V and 2 bases from J, the gap between germline ends came to 11 bases. The CDR3 loop is CASSLGGGIQETQYF. CDR3 nucleotides: TGTGCCAGCAGCTTAGGAGGCGGGATTCAAGAGACCCAGTACTTC.

The chain recombines TRBV7-3 with TRBJ2-2; TRBD1 aligns across 7 bases. Losses at the gene ends were 1 base for V and 1 base for J; bases not matched to a gene: 12. This CDR3 is 19 amino acids long. Per the germline V gene, CDR1 is SGHTA and CDR2 is FQGTGA. CDR3 residues: CASSLKRVRQGRNTGELFF. CDR3 coding DNA: TGTGCCAGCAGCTTAAAAAGGGTTAGACAGGGACGGAACACCGGGGAGCTGTTTTTT.

This clone was recorded only once. The V gene is TRBV5-8, the J gene TRBJ2-4; D is uncertain. V was cut by 1 base and J by 8 bases, with 13 bases left in between. The CDR3 consists of 14 residues. From germline, CDR1 is SGHTS and CDR2 YDEGEE. The CDR3 DNA reads as TGTGCCAGCAGCTTGATGGGCCCTTGGGACATTCAGTACTTC. Translating gives CASSLMGPWDIQYF. The whole variable domain, remainder taken from reference TRBV5-8 and TRBJ2-4, is EAGVTQSPTHLIKTRGQQATLRCSPISGHTSVYWYQQALGLGLQFLLWYDEGEERNRGNFPPRFSGRQFPNYSSELNVNALELEDSALYLCASSLMGPWDIQYFGAGTRLSVL.

This chain joins TRBV5-1 and TRBJ2-7, with D perhaps TRBD1 (5 bases). CDR1 is SGHRS, CDR2 YFSETQ, per germline. Trimming removed 0 bases from V and 5 bases from J, with 12 bases in between. This CDR3 spans 14 amino acids. CDR3: CASSLGQNSDEQYF. The CDR3 DNA reads as TGCGCCAGCAGCTTGGGACAGAATTCCGACGAGCAGTACTTC.

The V and J genes are TRBV7-9 and TRBJ1-6; 7 nucleotides align to TRBD1. V lost 5 bases to trimming and J lost 5 bases; unmatched junction nucleotides: 9. The germline gives CDR1 SEHNR, CDR2 FQNEAQ (reference sequence). This CDR3 has 16 residues. The CDR3 nucleotides read TGTGCCAGCAGCGATCACAGGGGAAGGGATAATTCACCCCTCCACTTT. This translates into CASSDHRGRDNSPLHF.